A single sample is the source of the 17 T cell receptor beta chains below, sequenced in a study of CD8 T cells in ankylosing spondylitis (dated by TCRdb to the late 2010s). The library was obtained by 5' RACE. Sequencer: Illumina HiSeq 2500. TCRdb reprocessed the public reads (quality trimming at Q25 with fastp, clone calling with MiXCR) and kept in-frame beta chains. Each CDR3 protein gets just one entry, which takes the most common genes and DNA from the rows behind it. The sample table lists around 140,000 distinct CDR3 sequences, 11% of them with a count of one. About 4% of the sample rests with the top ten. What was sequenced was blood, either unsorted or a sorted T cell fraction (not recorded which). The source is a female donor with ankylosing spondylitis or in good health (not recorded which).

Many counts were recorded for this clonotype. The chain employs TRBV20-1 and TRBJ2-7; D tentatively fits TRBD1 or TRBD2 (5 bases each). Germline-derived CDR1 and CDR2 are DFQATT and SNEGSKA (reference sequence). Trimming pared 5 bases from V and 0 bases from J, leaving 14 bases between. The CDR3 sequence is 14 residues long. CDR3 nucleotides: TGCAGTGCTCATCTTCGGGGCCACTCCTACGAGCAGTACTTC. Translation gives CSAHLRGHSYEQYF.

This clonotype was detected a few times. V is TRBV5-4 and J is TRBJ2-1; possibly TRBD1 or TRBD2 for D (6 bases each). This CDR3 spans 16 amino acids. The germline V and J ends were trimmed by 1 base and 3 bases, with 14 bases remaining between them. CDR1 is SGHNT, CDR2 YYREEE, per germline (reference sequence). The CDR3 loop is CASSLRGAVFYNEQFF. The CDR3 DNA is TGTGCCAGCAGCTTGAGGGGGGCAGTATTCTACAATGAGCAGTTCTTC.

A few counts support this clonotype. The V call is TRBV20-1, the J call TRBJ2-7; 14 bases are a match to TRBD2. V lost 5 bases and J lost 5; bases outside the gene matches: 5. This CDR3 comprises 14 residues. CDR1 DFQATT and CDR2 SNEGSKA come from the germline V gene (reference sequence). The CDR3 region has the DNA TGCAGTGCTCGACTAGCGGGGGGGCCCAACGAGCAGTACTTC. It codes for CSARLAGGPNEQYF.

This clonotype has a handful of counts. The chain is built from TRBV7-7 and TRBJ2-5, with D possibly matching TRBD2 (6 bases). V was shortened by 6 bases and J by 0 bases, with 11 bases between the two germline ends. Germline CDR1 reads SSHAT; CDR2 reads FNYEAQ (reference sequence). This CDR3 is 14 amino acids long. The chain's CDR3 is CASSRSGHQETQYF. CDR3 DNA: TGTGCCAGCAGTCGTAGCGGCCACCAAGAGACCCAGTACTTC.

The chain is built from TRBV20-1 and TRBJ1-5; D not resolved. V lost 6 bases, J lost 1 base, and 7 bases lay in between. The CDR3 covers 12 residues. Per the germline V gene, CDR1 is DFQATT and CDR2 is SNEGSKA (reference sequence). The CDR3 loop reads CSALGSNQPQHF. The CDR3 bases are TGCAGTGCCCTTGGGAGCAATCAGCCCCAGCATTTT.

This clonotype was observed many times. The chain has TRBV28 and TRBJ1-5; tentative D call: TRBD1 (6 bases). Between the trimmed V and J ends, which lost 8 bases and 6 bases, there was a span of 17 bases. Germline lookup yields CDR1 MDHEN and CDR2 SYDVKM. CDR3 length equals 14 residues. CDR3 residues: CASGSTRGSQPQHF. CDR3 DNA: TGTGCCAGCGGAAGTACCAGGGGCAGTCAGCCCCAGCATTTT.

In this sample, this clonotype is medium-sized (0.01 to 0.1%). V and J are TRBV20-1 and TRBJ1-1; no clear D. The CDR3 is 11 amino acids. The V and J ends lost 1 base and 2 bases respectively, with 2 bases between them. Germline V gene sequence: CDR1 DFQATT, CDR2 SNEGSKA (reference sequence). The CDR3 is CSARVNTEAFF. CDR3 coding DNA: TGCAGTGCTAGAGTTAACACTGAAGCTTTCTTT.

This clonotype came up many times. The V call is TRBV12-3 or TRBV12-4, the J call TRBJ1-5; unclear D gene. The CDR3 runs 15 residues. V was clipped by 5 bases and J by 5 bases, with 16 bases between them. CDR3: CASSSAPLEHQPQHF. The CDR3 DNA sequence: TGTGCCAGCAGTAGCGCCCCCTTGGAGCATCAGCCCCAGCATTTT.

As concerns this clonotype: Relative to the germline gene, one junction end is altered; a read error may explain this. The chain uses TRBV5-1 and TRBJ1-2; tentatively, D is TRBD1 (6 bases). CDR3 length: 14 residues. Germline V gene sequence: CDR1 SGHRS, CDR2 YFSETQ. CDR3 sequence: CVSSTTGPNYGYTF. CDR3 in DNA: TGCGTCAGCAGCACCACAGGGCCTAACTATGGCTACACCTTC.

This clonotype showed up many times. The gene calls are TRBV28 and TRBJ2-7; TRBD1 agrees at 7 bases. Germline V gene data show CDR1 as MDHEN and CDR2 as SYDVKM. V was pared by 5 bases and J by 6 bases, with 10 bases of the junction left unmatched. This CDR3 is 14 amino acids long. The DNA of the CDR3 is TGTGCCAGCAGTCCAAGCGACAGGGATAGCGAGCAGTACTTC. This codes for CASSPSDRDSEQYF.

This clonotype was seen only a few times. A much larger clone is a single base away; this may be a read error. The chain carries TRBV6-5 and TRBJ1-2; the D gene is possibly TRBD1 (6 bases). The CDR3 is made up of 16 amino acids. Germline V gene sequence: CDR1 MNHEY, CDR2 SVGAGI. The chain's CDR3 is CASSYPLDRFSYGYPF. CDR3 DNA: TGTGCCAGCAGTTACCCCCTTGACAGGTTCTCATATGGCTACCCCTTC.

This clonotype was detected ten times or more. V usage is TRBV7-9 and J usage is TRBJ2-1; 8 bases line up with TRBD2. The CDR3 has 16 amino acids. The J segment lost 6 bases and the V segment lost 3 bases, leaving 10 bases of the junction unmatched. CDR1 and CDR2 from the germline V gene are SEHNR and FQNEAQ (reference sequence). CDR3 nucleotide sequence: TGTGCCAGCAGCTTGGGGACGCGGGGGGCCTTCAATGAGCAGTTCTTC. Translated, it gives CASSLGTRGAFNEQFF.

The chain joins TRBV10-3 to TRBJ1-2; D ambiguous. V was cut by 6 bases and J by 4 bases, with 18 bases left in between. Germline V lookup: CDR1 ENHRY, CDR2 SYGVKD. The CDR3 is made up of 15 amino acids. CDR3 loop: CAIREPETATYGYTF. DNA for the CDR3: TGTGCCATCAGGGAACCTGAAACTGCTACCTATGGCTACACCTTC.

This clonotype was counted between two and nine times. The chain carries TRBV12-3 or TRBV12-4 and TRBJ1-2; 7 nucleotides agree with TRBD1. J lost 3 bases, V lost 6 bases, and 19 bases had no gene match. The CDR3 has 18 residues. The CDR3 sequence is CASSLIGDSGGADYGYTF. As DNA, the CDR3 is TGTGCCAGCAGCCTAATCGGTGACTCAGGGGGTGCGGACTATGGCTACACCTTC.

Turning to this clonotype: One base away lies a much larger clone, so this may be a sequencing read error. The CDR3 DNA sequence: TGTGCCAGCACGGCAGGGAACGGGAACACTGAAGCTTTCTTT. This sequence encodes CASTAGNGNTEAFF. J is TRBJ1-1 and V is TRBV7-3; D may be TRBD1 (5 bases). Germline loops: CDR1 SGHTA, CDR2 FQGTGA. This CDR3 spans 14 amino acids. Trimming took 7 bases from V and 1 from J, leaving 13 bases between them.

In this sample, this clonotype turned up many times. This chain joins TRBV11-2 and TRBJ2-4; no definite D call. The CDR3 extends over 13 amino acids. Trimming pared 4 bases from V and 4 bases from J, leaving 8 bases between. Germline CDR1 SGHAT, CDR2 FQNNGV. The CDR3 coding sequence is TGTGCCAGCAGCTGGAGCGTAAAAAACATTCAGTACTTC. Residues: CASSWSVKNIQYF.

In this sample, this clonotype turned up many times. V is TRBV19 and J is TRBJ2-3; 7 nucleotides line up with TRBD2. The CDR3 runs 13 residues. Germline V lookup: CDR1 LNHDA, CDR2 SQIVND (reference sequence). V shed 7 bases and J 2 bases; nucleotides not matched to a gene: 3. CDR3 DNA sequence: TGTGCCAGTACTAGCGGATCCACAGATACGCAGTATTTT. Residues: CASTSGSTDTQYF.